This T cell receptor (beta chain) was captured by sequencing in a study of graft-versus-host responses after intestinal transplantation. Across the whole study: Recipients had multivisceral, liver-intestinal, or isolated intestinal transplants. Recipients were all induced with anti-thymocyte globulin, then given tacrolimus and steroids for around three years.

Using immunoSEQ multiplex PCR, the repertoire was profiled, and TCRdb retains in-frame clones only, with some absent. This sample has 90,000 to 120,000 clones, with roughly 87% found just once. Concerning this clone: As yet, its antigen is unknown.

Findings and caveats of the study: Researchers found GvH clones in recipient marrow, and some showed up first in ileum or blood. Allograft clonal ratios (graft-versus-host to host-versus-graft) were high in patients who had graft-donor T cell macrochimerism.

Sample: unstimulated CD4+ T cells sorted from spleen or lymph node cells, taken before transplant. The source of this sequence is a human donor who was the organ donor for an intestinal transplant.

The CDR3 here is CASGRADGYF. The DNA of the CDR3 is TGTGCCAGCGGGAGGGCAGACGGGTACTTC. This chain joins TRBV5-8 and TRBJ2-7; 7 nucleotides align to TRBD2. CDR1 and CDR2 (germline): SGHTS, YDEGEE. The CDR3 is 10 amino acids. J lost 12 bases, V lost 7 bases, and 7 bases had no gene match.